The rows below give T cell receptor beta chains drawn from one sample of a study of CD8 T cells in Susac syndrome. TCRdb reprocessed the immunoSEQ multiplex PCR reads via MiXCR and lists one record per CDR3 protein. In the table there are about 130,000 distinct CDR3 sequences, 94% of which are singletons. Sequencing used CD4+ T cells from PBMCs. The receptors come from a human donor with multiple sclerosis. CDR3s include the opening cysteine and the closing phenylalanine or tryptophan. The D gene is left open where the match is weak. Clone sizes are given selectively: once, few, many, or a class where the clone is expanded.

j_call: TRBJ2-6; clone_size: -; v_call: TRBV29-1; d_call: -; cdr3_length: 13; cdr3_aa: CSVRELGANVLTF; cdr3_nt: TGCAGCGTTCGGGAACTTGGGGCCAACGTCCTGACTTTC
j_call: TRBJ2-7; clone_size: -; v_call: TRBV7-9; d_call: -; cdr3_length: 16; cdr3_aa: CASSSFRAPISYEQYF; cdr3_nt: TGTGCCAGCAGCTCATTCAGGGCACCCATCTCCTACGAGCAGTACTTC
j_call: TRBJ2-1; clone_size: once; v_call: TRBV5-1; d_call: -; cdr3_length: 16; cdr3_aa: CASSLVPRSSYNEQFF; cdr3_nt: TGCGCCAGCAGCTTGGTACCCCGGAGCTCCTACAATGAGCAGTTCTTC
j_call: TRBJ2-5; clone_size: -; v_call: TRBV30; d_call: -; cdr3_length: 12; cdr3_aa: CAWARSEETQYF; cdr3_nt: TGTGCCTGGGCTAGGAGCGAGGAGACCCAGTACTTC
j_call: TRBJ2-1; clone_size: -; v_call: TRBV4-1; d_call: -; cdr3_length: 17; cdr3_aa: CASTIERGGISYNEQFF; cdr3_nt: TGCGCCAGCACTATAGAGAGAGGGGGGATCTCCTACAATGAGCAGTTCTTC
j_call: TRBJ2-7; clone_size: -; v_call: TRBV19; d_call: -; cdr3_length: 13; cdr3_aa: CASSNPEGQGKDF; cdr3_nt: TGTGCCAGTAGTAACCCTGAGGGGCAAGGCAAGGACTTC
j_call: TRBJ2-5; clone_size: few; v_call: TRBV5-6; d_call: -; cdr3_length: 13; cdr3_aa: CASSSDYEETQYF; cdr3_nt: TGTGCCAGCAGCTCCGACTATGAAGAGACCCAGTACTTC
j_call: TRBJ2-3; clone_size: -; v_call: TRBV4-2; d_call: TRBD2; cdr3_length: 15; cdr3_aa: CASSQAASGTDTQYF; cdr3_nt: TGTGCCAGCAGCCAAGCGGCTAGCGGGACAGATACGCAGTATTTT
j_call: TRBJ2-6; clone_size: once; v_call: TRBV19; d_call: TRBD1; cdr3_length: 16; cdr3_aa: CASSDRGQTGANVLTF; cdr3_nt: TGTGCCAGTAGTGACAGGGGGCAAACTGGGGCCAACGTCCTGACTTTC
j_call: TRBJ2-7; clone_size: -; v_call: TRBV6-2/TRBV6-3; d_call: -; cdr3_length: 15; cdr3_aa: CASSDPRRDTYEQYF; cdr3_nt: TGTGCCAGCAGTGACCCCAGGAGGGACACCTACGAGCAGTACTTC
j_call: TRBJ2-2; clone_size: -; v_call: TRBV4-3; d_call: TRBD2; cdr3_length: 16; cdr3_aa: CASSQEASGGTGELFF; cdr3_nt: TGCGCCAGCAGCCAAGAGGCTAGCGGGGGGACCGGGGAGCTGTTTTTT
j_call: TRBJ1-2; clone_size: once; v_call: TRBV6-5; d_call: TRBD1; cdr3_length: 13; cdr3_aa: CASSETGGAGYTF; cdr3_nt: TGTGCCAGCAGTGAGACAGGGGGGGCTGGCTACACCTTC
j_call: TRBJ2-3; clone_size: -; v_call: TRBV6-2/TRBV6-3; d_call: -; cdr3_length: 19; cdr3_aa: CASSYWDIFLTSSTDTQYF; cdr3_nt: TGTGCCAGCAGTTACTGGGACATCTTCCTCACTTCAAGCACAGATACGCAGTATTTT